This record covers a single T cell receptor beta chain. Its cognate antigen is unknown. The CDR3 sequence is 13 residues long. The ends were cut back, 9 bases at V and 7 bases at J, with 15 bases in the middle. Germline loops: CDR1 MNHEY, CDR2 SMNVEV (reference sequence). The sample belongs to a study of T cells in tumors after PD-1 blockade. Study-wide background: Prior checkpoint blockade, systemic immunosuppressant use, or anti-cancer therapy within 4 weeks excluded patients. A subset received ongoing vismodegib 150 mg daily alongside anti-PD-1 therapy. Study-wide results and limits: Some novel exhausted tumor clones appeared in pre-treatment blood, suggesting peripheral recruitment.

The table came from immunoSEQ multiplex PCR; TCRdb's copy has only in-frame clones and leaves some out. The table has tens of thousands of clones, about 74% seen once. Template: tumor biopsy or peripheral blood genomic DNA, 616-6,004 ng per sample. The sequence was obtained from a human donor with basal cell carcinoma. The V and J genes are TRBV27 and TRBJ2-2, with D hard to call. The sequences come from PBMCs, collected after anti-PD-1 treatment. The CDR3 region is CASCAWVGGELFF. The CDR3 DNA is TGTGCCAGTTGCGCTTGGGTTGGCGGGGAGCTGTTTTTT.